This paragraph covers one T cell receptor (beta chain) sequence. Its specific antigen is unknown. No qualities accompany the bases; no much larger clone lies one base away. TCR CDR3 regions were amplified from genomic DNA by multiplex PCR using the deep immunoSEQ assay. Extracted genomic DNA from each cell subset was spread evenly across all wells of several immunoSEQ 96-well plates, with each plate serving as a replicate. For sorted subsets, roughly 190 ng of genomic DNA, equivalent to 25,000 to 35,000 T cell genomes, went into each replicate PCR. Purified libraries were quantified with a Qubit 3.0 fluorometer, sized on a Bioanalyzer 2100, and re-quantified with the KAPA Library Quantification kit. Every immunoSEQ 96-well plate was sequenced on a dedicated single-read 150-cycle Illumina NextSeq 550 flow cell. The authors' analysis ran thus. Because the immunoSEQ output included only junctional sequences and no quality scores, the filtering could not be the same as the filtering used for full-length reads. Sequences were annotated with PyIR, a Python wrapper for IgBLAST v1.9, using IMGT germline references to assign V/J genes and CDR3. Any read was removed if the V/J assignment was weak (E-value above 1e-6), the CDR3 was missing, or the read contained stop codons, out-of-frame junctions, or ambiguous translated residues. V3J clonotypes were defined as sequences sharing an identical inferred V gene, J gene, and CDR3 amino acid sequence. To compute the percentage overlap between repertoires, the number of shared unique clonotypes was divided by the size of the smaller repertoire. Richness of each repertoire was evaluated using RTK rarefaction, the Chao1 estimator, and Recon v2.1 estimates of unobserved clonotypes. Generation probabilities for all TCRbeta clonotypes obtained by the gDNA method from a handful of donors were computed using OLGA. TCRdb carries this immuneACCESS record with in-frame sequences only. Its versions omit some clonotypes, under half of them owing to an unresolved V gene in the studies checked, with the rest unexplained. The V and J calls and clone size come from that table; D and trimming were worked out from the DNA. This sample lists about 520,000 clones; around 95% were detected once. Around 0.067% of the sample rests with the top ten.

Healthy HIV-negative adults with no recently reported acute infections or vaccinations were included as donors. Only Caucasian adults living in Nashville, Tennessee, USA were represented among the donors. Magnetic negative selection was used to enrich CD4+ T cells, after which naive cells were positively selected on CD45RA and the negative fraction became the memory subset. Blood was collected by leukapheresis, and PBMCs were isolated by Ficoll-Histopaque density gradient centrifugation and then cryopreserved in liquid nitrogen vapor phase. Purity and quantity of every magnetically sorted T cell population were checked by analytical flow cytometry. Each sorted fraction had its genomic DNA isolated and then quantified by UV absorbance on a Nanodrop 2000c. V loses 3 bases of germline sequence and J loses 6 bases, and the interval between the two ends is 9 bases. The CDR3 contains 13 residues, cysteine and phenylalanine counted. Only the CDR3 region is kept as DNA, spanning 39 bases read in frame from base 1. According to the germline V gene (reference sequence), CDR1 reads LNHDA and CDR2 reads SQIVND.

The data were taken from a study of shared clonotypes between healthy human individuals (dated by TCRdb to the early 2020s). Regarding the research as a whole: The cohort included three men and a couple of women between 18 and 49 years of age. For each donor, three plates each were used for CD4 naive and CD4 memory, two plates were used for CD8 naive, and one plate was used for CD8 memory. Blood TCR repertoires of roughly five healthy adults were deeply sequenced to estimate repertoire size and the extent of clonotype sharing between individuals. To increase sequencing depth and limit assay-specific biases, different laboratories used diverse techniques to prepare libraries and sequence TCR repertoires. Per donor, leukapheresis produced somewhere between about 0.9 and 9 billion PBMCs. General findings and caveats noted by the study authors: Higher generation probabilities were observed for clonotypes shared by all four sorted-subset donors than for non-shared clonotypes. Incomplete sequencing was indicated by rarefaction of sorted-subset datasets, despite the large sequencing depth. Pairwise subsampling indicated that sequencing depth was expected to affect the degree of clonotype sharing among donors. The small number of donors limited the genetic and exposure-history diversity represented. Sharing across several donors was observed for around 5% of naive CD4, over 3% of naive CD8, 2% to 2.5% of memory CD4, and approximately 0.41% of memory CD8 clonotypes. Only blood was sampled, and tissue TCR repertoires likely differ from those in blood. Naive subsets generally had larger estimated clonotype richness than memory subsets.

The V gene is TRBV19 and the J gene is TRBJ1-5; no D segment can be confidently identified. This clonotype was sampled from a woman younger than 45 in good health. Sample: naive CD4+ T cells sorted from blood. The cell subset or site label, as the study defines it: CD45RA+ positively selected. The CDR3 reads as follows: CASSMGAIQPQHF. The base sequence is TGTGCCAGTAGTATGGGAGCAATTCAGCCCCAGCATTTT.